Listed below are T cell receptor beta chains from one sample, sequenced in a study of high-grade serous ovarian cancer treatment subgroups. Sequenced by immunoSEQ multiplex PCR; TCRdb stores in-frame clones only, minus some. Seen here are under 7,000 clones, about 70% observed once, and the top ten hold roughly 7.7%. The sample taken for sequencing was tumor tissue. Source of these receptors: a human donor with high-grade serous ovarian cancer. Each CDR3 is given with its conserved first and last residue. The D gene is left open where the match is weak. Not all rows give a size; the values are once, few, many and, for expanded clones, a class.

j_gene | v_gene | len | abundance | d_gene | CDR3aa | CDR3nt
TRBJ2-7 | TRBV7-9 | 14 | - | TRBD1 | CASSLGTGPNEQYF | TGTGCCAGCAGCTTGGGGACAGGTCCGAACGAGCAGTACTTC
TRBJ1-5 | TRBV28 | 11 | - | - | CASSRNQPQHF | TGTGCCAGCAGCCGCAATCAGCCCCAGCATTTT
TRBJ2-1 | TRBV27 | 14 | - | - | CASTRSIVADEQFF | TGTGCCAGCACCCGGTCGATCGTCGCCGATGAGCAGTTCTTC
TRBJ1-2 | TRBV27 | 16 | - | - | CASSSPSSSRVFGYTF | TGTGCCAGCAGTTCCCCCTCCAGTAGCAGGGTATTTGGCTACACCTTC
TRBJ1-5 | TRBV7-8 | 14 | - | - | CASSARQPNQPQHF | TGTGCCAGCAGTGCCCGACAGCCTAATCAGCCCCAGCATTTT
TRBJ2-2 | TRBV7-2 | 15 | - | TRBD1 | CASSLTGAYTGELFF | TGTGCCAGCAGTCTAACAGGGGCCTACACCGGGGAGCTGTTTTTT
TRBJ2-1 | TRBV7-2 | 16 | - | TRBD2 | CASSRGLAGGDNEQFF | TGTGCCAGCAGCCGTGGACTAGCGGGGGGGGACAATGAGCAGTTCTTC
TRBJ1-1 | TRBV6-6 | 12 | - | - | CASTRTPSEAFF | TGTGCCAGCACCAGGACACCTTCTGAAGCTTTCTTT
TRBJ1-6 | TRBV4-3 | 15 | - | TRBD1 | CASSPGQGMSSPLHF | TGCGCCAGCAGCCCCGGACAGGGTATGAGTTCACCCCTCCACTTT
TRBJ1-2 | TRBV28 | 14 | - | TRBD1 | CASSSGQGDHGYTF | TGTGCCAGCAGTTCGGGACAGGGAGACCATGGCTACACCTTC
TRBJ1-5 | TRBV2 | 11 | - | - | CASRGRGPQHF | TGTGCCAGCAGGGGGAGGGGGCCCCAGCATTTT
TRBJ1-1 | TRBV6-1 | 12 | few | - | CASKWMNTEAFF | TGTGCCAGCAAATGGATGAACACTGAAGCTTTCTTT
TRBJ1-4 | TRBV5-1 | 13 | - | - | CASSGLVEEKLFF | TGCGCCAGCAGCGGATTGGTGGAGGAAAAACTGTTTTTT
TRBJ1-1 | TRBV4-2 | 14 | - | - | CASSLVGLATEAFF | TGTGCCAGCAGCCTGGTGGGTCTGGCCACTGAAGCTTTCTTT
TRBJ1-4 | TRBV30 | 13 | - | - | CAWSVMTGGNLFF | TGTGCCTGGAGTGTAATGACGGGGGGGAATCTGTTTTTT
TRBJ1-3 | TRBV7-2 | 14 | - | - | CASSFAGVGNTIYF | TGTGCCAGCAGCTTCGCGGGGGTGGGAAACACCATATATTTT
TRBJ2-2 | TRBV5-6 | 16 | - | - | CASSGGAVWGTGELFF | TGTGCCAGCAGCGGGGGAGCGGTTTGGGGCACCGGGGAGCTGTTTTTT
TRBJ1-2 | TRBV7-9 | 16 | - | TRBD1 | CASSSPPGQGNYGYTF | TGTGCCAGCAGCTCCCCCCCGGGACAGGGGAACTATGGCTACACCTTC
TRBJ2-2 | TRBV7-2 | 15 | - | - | CASSLPRDNTGELFF | TGTGCCAGCAGCTTGCCAAGAGACAACACCGGGGAGCTGTTTTTT
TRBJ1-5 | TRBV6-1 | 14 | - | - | CASSQSISNQPQHF | TGTGCCAGCAGTCAGAGCATTAGCAATCAGCCCCAGCATTTT
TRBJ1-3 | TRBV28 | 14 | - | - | CASSLSLAGNTIYF | TGTGCCAGCAGTTTATCCCTCGCTGGAAACACCATATATTTT
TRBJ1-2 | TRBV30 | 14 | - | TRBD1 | CAWSGGQGNYGYTF | TGTGCCTGGAGTGGGGGACAGGGAAACTATGGCTACACCTTC
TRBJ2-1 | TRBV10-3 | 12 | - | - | CAISEWGYEQFF | TGTGCCATCAGTGAGTGGGGGTATGAGCAGTTCTTC
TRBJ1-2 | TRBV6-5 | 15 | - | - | CASSSRPTSDYGYTF | TGTGCCAGCAGTTCGCGTCCGACATCCGACTATGGCTACACCTTC
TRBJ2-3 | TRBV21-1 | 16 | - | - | CASTWSGGVFTDTQYF | TGTGCCAGCACATGGTCCGGAGGAGTCTTCACAGATACGCAGTATTTT
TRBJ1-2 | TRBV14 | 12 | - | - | CASSQHGYGYTF | TGTGCCAGCAGCCAACACGGCTATGGCTACACCTTC
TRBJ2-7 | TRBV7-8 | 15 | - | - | CASSLGSRGGYEQYF | TGTGCCAGCAGCTTAGGGAGCAGGGGGGGTTACGAGCAGTACTTC
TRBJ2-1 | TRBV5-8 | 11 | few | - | CASRPAREQFF | TGTGCCAGCAGGCCTGCCAGAGAGCAGTTCTTC
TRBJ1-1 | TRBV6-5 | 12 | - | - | CASSYSRTEAFF | TGTGCCAGCAGTTACTCGAGGACTGAAGCTTTCTTT
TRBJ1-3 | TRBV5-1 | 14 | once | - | CASSLSTSGNTIYF | TGCGCCAGCAGCTTGTCTACCTCTGGAAACACCATATATTTT
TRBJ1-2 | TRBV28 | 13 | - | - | CASSTGLSRGYTF | TGTGCCAGCAGTACCGGGTTATCCCGCGGCTACACCTTC
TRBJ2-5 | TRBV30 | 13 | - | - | CAWSSDYQETQYF | TGTGCCTGGAGTTCGGACTACCAAGAGACCCAGTACTTC
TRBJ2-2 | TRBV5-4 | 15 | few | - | CASSSSGFFTGELFF | TGTGCCAGCAGCTCATCGGGTTTCTTTACCGGGGAGCTGTTTTTT
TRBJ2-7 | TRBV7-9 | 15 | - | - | CASSSRMGVDYEQYF | TGTGCCAGCAGTTCCCGCATGGGGGTTGACTACGAGCAGTACTTC
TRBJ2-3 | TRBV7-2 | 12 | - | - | CASSLYPDTQYF | TGTGCCAGCAGCTTATACCCAGATACGCAGTATTTT
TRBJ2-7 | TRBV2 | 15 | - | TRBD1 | CASRRDRGPFDEQYF | TGTGCCAGCAGACGGGACAGGGGGCCGTTCGACGAGCAGTACTTC
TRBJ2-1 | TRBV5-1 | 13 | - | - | CASSFRRLGEQFF | TGCGCCAGCAGCTTCCGACGTTTAGGGGAGCAGTTCTTC
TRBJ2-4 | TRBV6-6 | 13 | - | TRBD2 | CASRPRGVDIQYF | TGTGCCAGCAGACCCCGGGGGGTAGACATTCAGTACTTC
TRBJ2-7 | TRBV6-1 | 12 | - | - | CASGTTAYEQYF | TGTGCCAGCGGAACGACAGCCTACGAGCAGTACTTC
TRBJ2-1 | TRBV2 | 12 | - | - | CASSVQGMEQFF | TGTGCCAGCAGTGTTCAAGGTATGGAGCAGTTCTTC
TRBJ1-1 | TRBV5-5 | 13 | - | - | CASSSRPGAEAFF | TGTGCCAGCAGCTCCCGACCGGGGGCTGAAGCTTTCTTT
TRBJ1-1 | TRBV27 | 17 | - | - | CASSLSRSGGGLTEAFF | TGTGCCAGCAGTTTATCGAGGTCGGGGGGTGGGTTGACTGAAGCTTTCTTT
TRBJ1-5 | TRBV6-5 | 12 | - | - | CASRQGRQPQHF | TGTGCCAGCAGACAGGGCCGTCAGCCCCAGCATTTT